Below, 20 T cell receptor beta chains from the same sample are listed, as sequenced in a study of T cell repertoires in cytomegalovirus infection. TCRdb ran MiXCR on the reads and lists one entry per CDR3 protein. Of some 270,000 distinct CDR3 sequences listed, 22% are singletons. Their antigens are not known. The sample was cultured PBMCs, taken from culture after CMV antigen stimulation. All receptors derive from a human donor in good health (CMV status not recorded). Some clones in this sample may be carry-over from other donors' samples.

V is TRBV4-1 and J is TRBJ1-1; weak D call: TRBD1 (5 bases). The germline CDR1 and CDR2 sequences are MGHRA and YSYEKL. The V gene lost 1 base and the J gene lost 0 bases, with 15 bases spanning the gap. The CDR3 has 17 amino acids. CDR3 in DNA: TGCGCCAGCAGCCAAGGTCAGGGAAGAGGGATGAACACTGAAGCTTTCTTT. Protein product: CASSQGQGRGMNTEAFF.

The rearrangement uses TRBV5-1 and TRBJ2-7, with 9 nucleotides matching TRBD2. The CDR3 totals 14 residues. Germline V CDR1 and CDR2: SGHRS, YFSETQ. V was clipped by 4 bases and J by 4 bases; unmatched bases: 6. The DNA of the CDR3 is TGCGCCAGCAGCGGCGGGAGGGCCAGGTACGAGCAGTACTTC. Encoded protein: CASSGGRARYEQYF.

This clonotype showed up many times. The chain employs TRBV19 and TRBJ2-2; weak D call: TRBD1 (6 bases). V lost 5 bases to trimming and J lost 4 bases, with 14 bases between them. Per the germline V gene, CDR1 is LNHDA and CDR2 is SQIVND (reference sequence). The CDR3 is made up of 15 amino acids. The CDR3 nucleotides are TGTGCCAGTAGTTTCAGGGGTTTGGGCACCGGGGAGCTGTTTTTT. Protein sequence: CASSFRGLGTGELFF. Full variable domain (outside the CDR3, taken from reference TRBV19 and TRBJ2-2): DGGITQSPKYLFRKEGQNVTLSCEQNLNHDAMYWYRQDPGQGLRLIYYSQIVNDFQKGDIAEGYSVSREKKESFPLTVTSAQKNPTAFYLCASSFRGLGTGELFFGEGSRLTVL.

This clonotype occurred many times. This chain joins TRBV7-8 and TRBJ1-1; no reliable D call. Germline values: CDR1 SGHVS, CDR2 FQNEAQ. The CDR3 totals 16 residues. V lost 5 bases to trimming and J lost 1 base, with 17 bases between them. CDR3 region: CASSLGWATTNTEAFF. As DNA, the CDR3 is TGTGCCAGCAGCCTAGGCTGGGCAACAACGAACACTGAAGCTTTCTTT.

This clonotype was seen a few times. This chain connects TRBV6-2 or TRBV6-3 to TRBJ2-2, with 9 bases that match TRBD2. The ends lost 4 bases at V and 2 bases at J; junction bases unmatched: 8. The CDR3 contains 17 residues. Germline values: CDR1 MNHEY, CDR2 SVGEGT. The DNA for the CDR3 is TGTGCCAGCAGTTGGACTCCTAGCGGGGCTAACACCGGGGAGCTGTTTTTT. Its protein product is CASSWTPSGANTGELFF.

This clonotype was detected many times. The chain joins TRBV6-1 to TRBJ1-2; D uncertain. Germline CDR1 and CDR2: MNHNS and SASEGT. V was cut by 5 bases and J by 5 bases, with 15 bases left in between. This CDR3 is built from 14 residues. The CDR3 spells CASSFPGLDYGYTF. The CDR3, as DNA: TGTGCCAGCAGTTTTCCGGGGTTAGATTATGGCTACACCTTC.

CDR3 nucleotides: TGTGCCAGCAGCTTAGATTTGCTAGGATCCTCACTTGAGCAGTTCTTC. It codes for CASSLDLLGSSLEQFF. The chain uses TRBV11-3 and TRBJ2-1; no reliable D call. CDR1 is SGHNT and CDR2 is YENEEA in the germline V gene. V lost 0 bases and J 9 bases, leaving 18 bases between the germline ends. The CDR3 contains 16 residues.

The chain links TRBV4-3 to TRBJ2-3, with D perhaps TRBD2 (6 bases). Germline CDR1 LGHNA, CDR2 YSLEER. V was pared by 3 bases and J by 9 bases, with 16 bases between. This CDR3 is 14 amino acids long. Here the CDR3 DNA reads TGCGCCAGCAGCCAGACCCAGACTAGTGAGACGCAGTATTTT. This gives the protein CASSQTQTSETQYF.

Turning to this clonotype: The junction differs from germline at one of its ends, possibly a read error. CDR3 in amino acids: CAISESRVRTDTQYF. DNA for the CDR3: TGTGCCATAAGTGAGTCGAGAGTTCGCACAGATACGCAGTATTTT. V usage is TRBV10-3 and J usage is TRBJ2-3; no reliable D call. The germline V gene encodes CDR1 ENHRY and CDR2 SYGVKD. This CDR3 region has 15 residues.

The gene calls are TRBV6-2 or TRBV6-3 and TRBJ2-3, with TRBD2 matching over 12 bases. V gave up 4 bases and J gave up 2 bases; unmatched junction bases: 7. The CDR3 sequence is 17 residues long. Germline V lookup: CDR1 MNHEY, CDR2 SVGEGT. CDR3 bases: TGTGCCAGCAGTTGGACTAGCGGGACCCCCTTCACAGATACGCAGTATTTT. Translated: CASSWTSGTPFTDTQYF.

The chain links TRBV12-3 or TRBV12-4 to TRBJ2-3, with D possibly TRBD1 on 5 matching bases. Trimming removed 5 bases at V and 0 bases at J, with 12 bases between. The CDR3 length is 15 residues. CDR3 DNA sequence: TGTGCCAGCAGTCTAAGGACACTTAGCACAGATACGCAGTATTTT. This encodes CASSLRTLSTDTQYF.

This clonotype was picked up many times. CDR3 sequence: CASSIMLEGRHEQFF. The DNA for the CDR3 is TGTGCCAGCAGTATCATGTTGGAGGGTCGCCATGAGCAGTTCTTC. The J gene is TRBJ2-1, the V gene TRBV6-2 or TRBV6-3, with a tentative D call TRBD2 (6 bases). V was shortened by 5 bases and J by 8 bases, with 19 bases between the two germline ends. CDR1 and CDR2 from the germline V gene are MNHEY and SVGEGT. CDR3 size: 15 residues.

The V gene is TRBV28, the J gene TRBJ1-4; TRBD1 might be the D (5 bases). The CDR3 extends over 13 amino acids. Germline loops: CDR1 MDHEN, CDR2 SYDVKM. Between the trimmed V and J ends, which lost 4 bases and 5 bases, there was a span of 8 bases. CDR3 sequence reads: CASSSGGNEKLFF. The DNA of the CDR3 is TGTGCCAGCAGTTCGGGGGGGAATGAAAAACTGTTTTTT.

The chain couples TRBV19 to TRBJ1-5; tentative D call: TRBD1 (5 bases). V shed 3 bases and J shed 7 bases, with 16 bases lying between them. The CDR3 length is 15 residues. Germline CDR1 reads LNHDA; CDR2 reads SQIVND (reference sequence). The CDR3 nucleotides are TGTGCCAGTAGTATGTGGGGGGGTTCAGGGCAGCCCCAGCATTTT. It specifies CASSMWGGSGQPQHF.

The chain links TRBV11-3 to TRBJ1-6; the D is unclear. The CDR3 has 14 amino acids. CDR1 and CDR2 (germline): SGHNT, YENEEA. Trimming stripped 0 bases from V and 6 bases from J, with 6 bases between. The CDR3, as DNA: TGTGCCAGCAGCTTAGAAACGCTTAATTCACCCCTCCACTTT. Translating it yields CASSLETLNSPLHF.

The V gene is TRBV20-1, the J gene TRBJ2-1; 7 bases map to TRBD1. From germline, CDR1 is DFQATT and CDR2 SNEGSKA (reference sequence). The CDR3 loop spans 16 amino acids. The J segment lost 8 bases and the V segment lost 3 bases, leaving 16 bases of the junction unmatched. The DNA for the CDR3 is TGCAGTGCTAGGTCCCCTAGAAAGGGGGCTCGAGATGAGCAGTTCTTC. This encodes CSARSPRKGARDEQFF.

The rearrangement links TRBV6-5 to TRBJ2-7, with D unclear. Germline V gene lookup returns CDR1 MNHEY and CDR2 SVGAGI. V was shortened by 8 bases and J by 2 bases, with 10 bases between the two germline ends. The CDR3 loop spans 12 amino acids. CDR3 in amino acids: CASGVLPYEQYF. The CDR3 nucleotides read TGTGCCAGCGGGGTGCTACCCTACGAGCAGTACTTC.

The genes are TRBV6-2 or TRBV6-3 and TRBJ2-3; 9 bases fit TRBD2. The CDR3 has 19 residues. V was pared by 0 bases and J by 2 bases, with 12 bases of the junction left unmatched. Germline V gene sequence: CDR1 MNHEY, CDR2 SVGEGT. This CDR3 is CASSYSPRTSDRYTDTQYF. The CDR3 nucleotides read TGTGCCAGCAGTTACTCCCCCCGGACTAGCGACCGCTACACAGATACGCAGTATTTT.

The rearrangement links TRBV3-1 to TRBJ1-5, with a tentative D call TRBD1 (5 bases). CDR1 is LGHDT, CDR2 YNNKEL, per germline (reference sequence). Trimming took 1 base from V and 5 from J, leaving 9 bases between them. The CDR3 spans 14 residues. The DNA for the CDR3 is TGTGCCAGCAGCCAAGGGCAGGGCTATCAGCCCCAGCATTTT. Translating it yields CASSQGQGYQPQHF.

In this sample, this clonotype turned up a few times. The J gene is TRBJ1-1, the V gene TRBV12-3 or TRBV12-4; D unclear. V shed 3 bases and J shed 4 bases, with 9 bases lying between them. There are 13 residues in the CDR3. CDR3 protein: CASSFGPSTEAFF. CDR3 in DNA: TGTGCCAGCAGTTTCGGTCCCAGCACTGAAGCTTTCTTT.